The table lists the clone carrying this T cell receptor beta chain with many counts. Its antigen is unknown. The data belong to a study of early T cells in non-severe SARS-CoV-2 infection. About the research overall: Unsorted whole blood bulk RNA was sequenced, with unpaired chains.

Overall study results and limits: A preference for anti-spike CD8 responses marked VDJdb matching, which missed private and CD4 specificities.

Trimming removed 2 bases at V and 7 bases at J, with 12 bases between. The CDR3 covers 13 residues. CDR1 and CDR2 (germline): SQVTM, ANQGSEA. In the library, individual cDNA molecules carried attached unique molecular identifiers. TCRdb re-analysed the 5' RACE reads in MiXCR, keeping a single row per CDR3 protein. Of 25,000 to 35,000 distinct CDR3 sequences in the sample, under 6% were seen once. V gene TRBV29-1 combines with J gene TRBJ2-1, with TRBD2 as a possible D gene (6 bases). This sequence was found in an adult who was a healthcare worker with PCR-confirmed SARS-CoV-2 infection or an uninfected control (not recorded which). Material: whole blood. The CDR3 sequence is CSVESGPGNEQFF. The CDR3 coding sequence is TGCAGCGTTGAAAGCGGGCCGGGGAATGAGCAGTTCTTC.